This TCR beta chain originates from a study of cytomegalovirus exposure and HLA in healthy donors. General study findings and limits: Within a later analysis, the majority of CMV-associated TCR beta chains appeared HLA-restricted. In an earlier analysis, in under 700 donors, most V segments appeared productive either ~87% or ~30% of the time. Presence/absence analyses assumed roughly uniform sequencing depth across donors, which may not hold. Several V segments, TRBV6-2 and TRBV6-3 among them, could not be told apart and were dropped.

The junction had 5 bases not matched to a gene; V was cut back by 6 bases and J by 1 base. The CDR3 is made up of 15 amino acids. Germline V gene data show CDR1 as MNHNS and CDR2 as SASEGT. Researchers ran the PCR with 60 Vbeta and 13 Jbeta primers. Assay: immunoSEQ multiplex PCR; the TCRdb copy retains only in-frame clones and omits some. The table has some 150,000 clones, around 79% seen once. A remark on this clone: The antigen is not known.

J is TRBJ2-2 and V is TRBV6-1, with TRBD2 identical over 7 bases. Sequenced input: PBMCs. The sequence derives from a man aged 45-65 years in good health and CMV-seropositive. Here the CDR3 DNA reads TGTGCCAGCAGGCCGGGACTAAAGAACACCGGGGAGCTGTTTTTT. This encodes CASRPGLKNTGELFF.